A selection of T cell receptor beta chains follows, all from one sample in a study of regulatory T cells in long-lasting Graves disease. TCRdb passed the multiplex PCR reads through MiXCR, listing each CDR3 protein once. The data contain about 620,000 distinct CDR3 sequences, roughly 15% of them singletons. Another study also made use of these data, one on T cells in Graves' hyperthyroidism and ophthalmopathy.

The source material was peripheral blood mononuclear cells (PBMCs), sampled at new diagnosis, from a patient treated with antithyroid drugs. The receptor source for this set is a woman in her 30s with Graves disease. Both conserved end residues are part of each CDR3. A D gene is named only where the DNA matches it firmly. A row's size may be missing; if present it is once, few, many or a size class.

D gene: NA; J gene: TRBJ1-1; clone size: few; V gene: TRBV18; CDR3 length: 16; CDR3 DNA: TGTGCCAGCTCGCTTACTGGGGCAGGGGTGAACACTGAAGCTTTCTTT; CDR3 protein: CASSLTGAGVNTEAFF
D gene: NA; J gene: TRBJ1-5; clone size: few; V gene: TRBV6-4; CDR3 length: 13; CDR3 DNA: TGTGCCAGCAGTGATGGTGACGTTCAGCCCCAGCATTTT; CDR3 protein: CASSDGDVQPQHF
D gene: NA; J gene: TRBJ1-3; clone size: few; V gene: TRBV10-3; CDR3 length: 12; CDR3 DNA: TGTGCCACCGCAGGGACTGGAAACACCATATATTTT; CDR3 protein: CATAGTGNTIYF
D gene: NA; J gene: TRBJ2-1; clone size: NA; V gene: TRBV29-1; CDR3 length: 15; CDR3 DNA: TGCAGCGTCCTCCTAACTAGCCCCCTTCCGAATGAGCAGTTCTTC; CDR3 protein: CSVLLTSPLPNEQFF
D gene: NA; J gene: TRBJ2-7; clone size: NA; V gene: TRBV5-1; CDR3 length: 15; CDR3 DNA: TGCGCCAGCAGCTTGGTTGGCAGCCCTTCCTACGAGCAGTACTTC; CDR3 protein: CASSLVGSPSYEQYF
D gene: TRBD2; J gene: TRBJ2-7; clone size: NA; V gene: TRBV7-8; CDR3 length: 17; CDR3 DNA: TGTGCCAGCAGCCCTAGCTGGGGCGGGAGGGAACCCTACGAGCAGTACTTC; CDR3 protein: CASSPSWGGREPYEQYF
D gene: NA; J gene: TRBJ1-1; clone size: many; V gene: TRBV10-3; CDR3 length: 15; CDR3 DNA: TGTGCCATCAGTGAAGACCCGGCGCGGCAGCGTGAAGCTTTCTTT; CDR3 protein: CAISEDPARQREAFF
D gene: TRBD2; J gene: TRBJ2-1; clone size: few; V gene: TRBV27; CDR3 length: 16; CDR3 DNA: TGTGCCAGCAGTGGACGACTAGCGGGGAAGAACAATGAGCAGTTCTTC; CDR3 protein: CASSGRLAGKNNEQFF
D gene: TRBD2; J gene: TRBJ2-7; clone size: few; V gene: TRBV11-2; CDR3 length: 15; CDR3 DNA: TGTGCCAGCAGCCCTACTAGCGGGAGTAAATACGAGCAGTACTTC; CDR3 protein: CASSPTSGSKYEQYF
D gene: NA; J gene: TRBJ1-2; clone size: many; V gene: TRBV12-3/TRBV12-4; CDR3 length: 14; CDR3 DNA: TGTGCCAGCAGTTTAGGCTGGGTCTACTATGGCTACACCTTC; CDR3 protein: CASSLGWVYYGYTF
D gene: TRBD2; J gene: TRBJ2-1; clone size: many; V gene: TRBV20-1; CDR3 length: 14; CDR3 DNA: TGCAGTGCTAGAGAGACTAGCGGGTACAATGAGCAGTTCTTC; CDR3 protein: CSARETSGYNEQFF
D gene: TRBD2; J gene: TRBJ2-7; clone size: many; V gene: TRBV11-2; CDR3 length: 13; CDR3 DNA: TGTGCCAGCAGAGGGACTAGGTCCTACGAGCAGTACTTC; CDR3 protein: CASRGTRSYEQYF
D gene: NA; J gene: TRBJ1-1; clone size: few; V gene: TRBV3-1; CDR3 length: 14; CDR3 DNA: TGTGCCAGCAGCTCAGGGGCGCAGAACACTGAAGCTTTCTTT; CDR3 protein: CASSSGAQNTEAFF
D gene: NA; J gene: TRBJ1-2; clone size: many; V gene: TRBV2; CDR3 length: 14; CDR3 DNA: TGTGCCAGCTCCGGGCTCTCCCTTAACTATGGCTACACCTTC; CDR3 protein: CASSGLSLNYGYTF
D gene: TRBD2; J gene: TRBJ2-1; clone size: NA; V gene: TRBV19; CDR3 length: 15; CDR3 DNA: TGTGCCAGTAACTCGGGGGGACTAGGGCGTGGCGAGCAGTTCTTC; CDR3 protein: CASNSGGLGRGEQFF
D gene: NA; J gene: TRBJ2-5; clone size: many; V gene: TRBV9; CDR3 length: 14; CDR3 DNA: TGTGCCAGCAGCGTAGCGCCCAACGGAGAGACCCAGTACTTC; CDR3 protein: CASSVAPNGETQYF